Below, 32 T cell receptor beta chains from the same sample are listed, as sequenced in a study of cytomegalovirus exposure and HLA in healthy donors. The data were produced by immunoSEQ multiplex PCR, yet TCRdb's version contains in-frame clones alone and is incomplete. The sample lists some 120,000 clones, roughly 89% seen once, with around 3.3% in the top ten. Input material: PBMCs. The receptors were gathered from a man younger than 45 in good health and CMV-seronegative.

CDR3 amino acids: CASSPHYRGGPTGELFF. The CDR3 bases are TGTGCCAGCAGCCCACACTACCGGGGGGGCCCCACCGGGGAGCTGTTTTTT. The chain combines TRBV9 with TRBJ2-2; TRBD2 matches at 8 bases. With 4 bases clipped from V and 4 bases from J, the junction kept 12 bases outside the gene matches. CDR1 SGDLS and CDR2 YYNGEE come from the germline V gene. This CDR3 has 17 residues.

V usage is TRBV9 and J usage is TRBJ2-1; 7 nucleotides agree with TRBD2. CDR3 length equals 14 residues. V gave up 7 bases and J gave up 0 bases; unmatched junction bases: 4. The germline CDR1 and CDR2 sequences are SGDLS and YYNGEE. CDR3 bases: TGTGCCAGCGGGAGGGGAAGCTCCTACAATGAGCAGTTCTTC. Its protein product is CASGRGSSYNEQFF.

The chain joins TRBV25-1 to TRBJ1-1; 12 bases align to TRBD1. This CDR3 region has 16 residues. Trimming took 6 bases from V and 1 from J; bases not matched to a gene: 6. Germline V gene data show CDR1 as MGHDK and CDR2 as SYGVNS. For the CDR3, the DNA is TGTGCCAGCAGCCGACGGGACAGGGGGCGGAACACTGAAGCTTTCTTT. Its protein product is CASSRRDRGRNTEAFF.

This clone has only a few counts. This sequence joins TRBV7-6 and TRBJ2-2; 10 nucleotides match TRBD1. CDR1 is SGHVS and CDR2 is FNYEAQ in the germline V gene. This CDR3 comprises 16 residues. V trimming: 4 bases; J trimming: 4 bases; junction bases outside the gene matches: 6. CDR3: CASSSTGGRGTGELFF. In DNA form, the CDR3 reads TGTGCCAGCAGCTCGACAGGGGGCCGGGGCACCGGGGAGCTGTTTTTT.

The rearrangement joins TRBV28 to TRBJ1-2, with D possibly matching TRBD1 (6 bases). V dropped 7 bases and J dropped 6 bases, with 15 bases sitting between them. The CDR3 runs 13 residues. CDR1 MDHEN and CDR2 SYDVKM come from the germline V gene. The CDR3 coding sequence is TGTGCCAGCAACTCGGGACAAGGGAATGGCTACACCTTC. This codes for CASNSGQGNGYTF.

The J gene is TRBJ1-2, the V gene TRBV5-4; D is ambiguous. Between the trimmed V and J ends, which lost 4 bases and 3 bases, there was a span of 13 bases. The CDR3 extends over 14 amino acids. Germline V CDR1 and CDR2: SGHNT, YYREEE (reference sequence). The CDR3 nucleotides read TGTGCCAGCAGCCATACCTCAGATGACTATGGCTACACCTTC. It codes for CASSHTSDDYGYTF.

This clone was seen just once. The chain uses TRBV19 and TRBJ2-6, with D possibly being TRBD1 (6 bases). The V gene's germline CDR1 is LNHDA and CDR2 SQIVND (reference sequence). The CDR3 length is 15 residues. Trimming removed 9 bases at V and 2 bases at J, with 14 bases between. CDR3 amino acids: CASGSNRAGANVLTF. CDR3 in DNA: TGTGCCAGCGGAAGTAACAGGGCTGGGGCCAACGTCCTGACTTTC.

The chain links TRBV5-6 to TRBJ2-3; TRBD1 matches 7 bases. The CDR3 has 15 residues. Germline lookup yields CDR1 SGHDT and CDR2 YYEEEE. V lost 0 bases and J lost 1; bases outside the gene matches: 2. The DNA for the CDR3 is TGTGCCAGCAGCTTGGGAGGGGGCGGCACAGATACGCAGTATTTT. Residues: CASSLGGGGTDTQYF.

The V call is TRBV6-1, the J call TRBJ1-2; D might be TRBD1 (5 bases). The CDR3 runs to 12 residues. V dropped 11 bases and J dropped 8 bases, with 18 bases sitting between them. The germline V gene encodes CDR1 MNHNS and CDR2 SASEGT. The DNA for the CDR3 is TGTGCCGGCGGGGGGACCTTCGACGGCTACACCTTC. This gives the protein CAGGGTFDGYTF.

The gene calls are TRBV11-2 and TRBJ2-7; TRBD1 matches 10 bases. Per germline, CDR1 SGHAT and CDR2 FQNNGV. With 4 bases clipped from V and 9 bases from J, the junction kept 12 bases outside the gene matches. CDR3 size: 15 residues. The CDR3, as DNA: TGTGCCAGCAGCTGGTTCAAGGGACAGGGGCTCGTGCAGTACTTC. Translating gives CASSWFKGQGLVQYF.

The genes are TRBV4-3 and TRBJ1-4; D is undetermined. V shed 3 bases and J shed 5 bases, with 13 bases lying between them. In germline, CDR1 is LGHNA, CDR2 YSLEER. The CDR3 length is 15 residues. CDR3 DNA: TGCGCCAGCAGCCACGGCGCAGGCGAGAATGAAAAACTGTTTTTT. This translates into CASSHGAGENEKLFF.

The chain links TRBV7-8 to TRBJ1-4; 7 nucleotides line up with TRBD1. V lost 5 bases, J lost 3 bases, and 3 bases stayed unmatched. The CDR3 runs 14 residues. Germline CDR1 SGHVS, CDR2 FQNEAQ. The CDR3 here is CASSPGTANEKLFF. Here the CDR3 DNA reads TGTGCCAGCAGCCCCGGGACAGCTAATGAAAAACTGTTTTTT.

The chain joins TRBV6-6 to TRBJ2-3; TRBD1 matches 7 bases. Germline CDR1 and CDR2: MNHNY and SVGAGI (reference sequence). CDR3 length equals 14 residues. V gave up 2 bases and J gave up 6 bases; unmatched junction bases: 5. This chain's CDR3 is CASSYEQGVDTQYF. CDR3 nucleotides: TGTGCCAGCAGTTACGAGCAGGGGGTCGATACGCAGTATTTT.

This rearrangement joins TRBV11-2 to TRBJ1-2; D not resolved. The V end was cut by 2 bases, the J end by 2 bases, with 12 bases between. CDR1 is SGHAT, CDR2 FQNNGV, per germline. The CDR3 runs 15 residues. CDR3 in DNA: TGTGCCAGCAGCTTACCAGGCCGAATGAACTATGGCTACACCTTC. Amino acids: CASSLPGRMNYGYTF.

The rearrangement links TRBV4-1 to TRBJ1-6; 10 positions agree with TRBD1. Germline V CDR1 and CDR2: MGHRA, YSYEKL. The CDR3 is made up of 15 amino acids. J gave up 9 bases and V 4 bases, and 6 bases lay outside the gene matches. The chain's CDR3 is CASSPGTGVGSPLHF. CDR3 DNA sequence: TGCGCCAGCAGCCCCGGGACAGGGGTAGGTTCACCCCTCCACTTT.

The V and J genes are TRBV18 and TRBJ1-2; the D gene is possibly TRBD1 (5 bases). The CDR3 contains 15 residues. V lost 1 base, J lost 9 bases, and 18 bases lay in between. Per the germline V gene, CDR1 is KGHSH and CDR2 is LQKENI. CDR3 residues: CASSPHRGISDSYTF. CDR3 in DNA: TGTGCCAGCTCACCACATCGGGGGATTAGTGATAGCTACACCTTC.

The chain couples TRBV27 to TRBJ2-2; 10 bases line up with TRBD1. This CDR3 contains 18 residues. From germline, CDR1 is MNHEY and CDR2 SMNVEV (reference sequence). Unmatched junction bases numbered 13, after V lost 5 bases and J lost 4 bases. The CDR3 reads CASSPSGTGVLGTGELFF. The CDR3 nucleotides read TGTGCCAGCAGTCCATCCGGGACAGGGGTATTGGGCACCGGGGAGCTGTTTTTT.

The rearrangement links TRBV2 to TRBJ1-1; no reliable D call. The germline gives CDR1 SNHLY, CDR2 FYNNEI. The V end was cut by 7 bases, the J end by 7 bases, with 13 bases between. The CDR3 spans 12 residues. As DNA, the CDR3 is TGTGCCAGCATATTCGCGGGAGGTGAAGCTTTCTTT. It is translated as CASIFAGGEAFF.

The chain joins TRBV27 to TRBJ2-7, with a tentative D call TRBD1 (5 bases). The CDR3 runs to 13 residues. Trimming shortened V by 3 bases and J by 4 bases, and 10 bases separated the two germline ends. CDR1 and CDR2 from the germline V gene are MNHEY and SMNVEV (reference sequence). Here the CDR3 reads CASSFVDRYEQYF. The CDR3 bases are TGTGCCAGCAGTTTCGTCGACAGATACGAGCAGTACTTC.

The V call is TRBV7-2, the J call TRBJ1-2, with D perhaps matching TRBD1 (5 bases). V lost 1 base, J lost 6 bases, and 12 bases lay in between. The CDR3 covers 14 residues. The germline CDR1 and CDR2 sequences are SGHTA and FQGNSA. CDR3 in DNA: TGTGCCAGCAGCTTAGATCAGGGAGGAGATGGCTACACCTTC. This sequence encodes CASSLDQGGDGYTF.

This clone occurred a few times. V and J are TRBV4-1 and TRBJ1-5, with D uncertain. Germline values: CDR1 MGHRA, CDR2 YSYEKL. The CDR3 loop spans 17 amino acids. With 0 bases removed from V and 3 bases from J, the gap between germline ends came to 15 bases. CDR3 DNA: TGCGCCAGCAGCCAAGATCCTCAGACTGTTATCAATCAGCCCCAGCATTTT. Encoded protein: CASSQDPQTVINQPQHF.

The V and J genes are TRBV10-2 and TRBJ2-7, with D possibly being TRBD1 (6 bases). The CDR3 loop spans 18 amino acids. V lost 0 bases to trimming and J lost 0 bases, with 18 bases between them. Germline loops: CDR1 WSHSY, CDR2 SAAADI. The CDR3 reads CASSESTKRGGSSYEQYF. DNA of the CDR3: TGCGCCAGCAGTGAGTCGACGAAGCGAGGGGGTAGCTCCTACGAGCAGTACTTC.

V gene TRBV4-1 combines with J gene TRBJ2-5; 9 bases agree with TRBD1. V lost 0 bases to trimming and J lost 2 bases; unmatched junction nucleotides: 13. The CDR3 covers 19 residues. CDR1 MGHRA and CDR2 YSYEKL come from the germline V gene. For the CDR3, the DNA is TGCGCCAGCAGCCAAGAGAGGACACAGGGGGCAGGAGAACAAGAGACCCAGTACTTC. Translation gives CASSQERTQGAGEQETQYF.

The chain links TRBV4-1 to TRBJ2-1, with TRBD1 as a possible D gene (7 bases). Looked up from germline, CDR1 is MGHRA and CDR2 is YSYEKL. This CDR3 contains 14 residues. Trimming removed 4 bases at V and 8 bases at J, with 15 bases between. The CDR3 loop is CASSRRRGPDEQFF. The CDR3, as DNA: TGCGCCAGCAGCCGAAGGAGGGGGCCGGATGAGCAGTTCTTC.

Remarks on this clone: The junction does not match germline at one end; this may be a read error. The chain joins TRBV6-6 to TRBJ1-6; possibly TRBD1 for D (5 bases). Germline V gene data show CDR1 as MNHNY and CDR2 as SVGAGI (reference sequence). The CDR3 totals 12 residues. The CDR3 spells CAGREANSPLHF. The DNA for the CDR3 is TGTGCCGGCAGGGAGGCTAATTCACCCCTCCACTTT.

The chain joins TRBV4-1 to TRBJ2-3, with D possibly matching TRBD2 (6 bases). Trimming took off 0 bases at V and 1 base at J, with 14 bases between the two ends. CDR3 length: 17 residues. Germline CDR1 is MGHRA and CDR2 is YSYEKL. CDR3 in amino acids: CASSQEVLPGGTDTQYF. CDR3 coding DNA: TGCGCCAGCAGCCAAGAAGTCCTACCGGGGGGCACAGATACGCAGTATTTT.

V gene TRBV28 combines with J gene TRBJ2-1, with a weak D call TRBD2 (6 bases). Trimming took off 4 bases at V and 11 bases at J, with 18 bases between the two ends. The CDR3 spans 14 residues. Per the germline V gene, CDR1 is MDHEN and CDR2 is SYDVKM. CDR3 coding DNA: TGTGCCAGCAGTTCTGGGGACGGGGGAACGAAGCAGTTCTTC. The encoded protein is CASSSGDGGTKQFF.

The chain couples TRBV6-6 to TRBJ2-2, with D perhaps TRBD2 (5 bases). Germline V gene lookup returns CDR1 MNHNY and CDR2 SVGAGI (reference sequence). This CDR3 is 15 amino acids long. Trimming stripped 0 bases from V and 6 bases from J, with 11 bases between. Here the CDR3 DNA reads TGTGCCAGCAGTTACTCGAATCGGGATCCCGGGGAGCTGTTTTTT. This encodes CASSYSNRDPGELFF.

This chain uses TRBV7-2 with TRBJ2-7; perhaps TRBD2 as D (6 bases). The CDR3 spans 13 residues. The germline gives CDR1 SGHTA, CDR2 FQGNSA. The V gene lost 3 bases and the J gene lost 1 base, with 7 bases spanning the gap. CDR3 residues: CASSLTSSYEQYF. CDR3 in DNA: TGTGCCAGCAGCTTGACTAGTTCCTACGAGCAGTACTTC.

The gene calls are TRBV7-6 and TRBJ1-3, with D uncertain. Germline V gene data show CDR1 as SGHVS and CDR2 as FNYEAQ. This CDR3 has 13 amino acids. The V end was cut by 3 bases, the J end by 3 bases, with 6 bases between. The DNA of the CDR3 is TGTGCCAGCAGCTTCCCAGGTGGAAACACCATATATTTT. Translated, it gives CASSFPGGNTIYF.

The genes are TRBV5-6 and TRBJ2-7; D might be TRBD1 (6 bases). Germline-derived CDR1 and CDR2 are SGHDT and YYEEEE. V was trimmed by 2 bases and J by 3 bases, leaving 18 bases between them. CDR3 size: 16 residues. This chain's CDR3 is CASSFYSMGRGYEQYF. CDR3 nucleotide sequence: TGTGCCAGCAGCTTTTACTCCATGGGCAGGGGCTACGAGCAGTACTTC.

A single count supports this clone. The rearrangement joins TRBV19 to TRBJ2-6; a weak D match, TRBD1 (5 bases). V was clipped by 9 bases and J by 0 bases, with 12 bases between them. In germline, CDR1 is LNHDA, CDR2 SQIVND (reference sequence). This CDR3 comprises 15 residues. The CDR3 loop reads CASRSDSSGANVLTF. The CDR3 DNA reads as TGTGCCAGCCGTTCCGACAGCTCTGGGGCCAACGTCCTGACTTTC. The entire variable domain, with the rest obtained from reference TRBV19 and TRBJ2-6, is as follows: DGGITQSPKYLFRKEGQNVTLSCEQNLNHDAMYWYRQDPGQGLRLIYYSQIVNDFQKGDIAEGYSVSREKKESFPLTVTSAQKNPTAFYLCASRSDSSGANVLTFGAGSRLTVL.